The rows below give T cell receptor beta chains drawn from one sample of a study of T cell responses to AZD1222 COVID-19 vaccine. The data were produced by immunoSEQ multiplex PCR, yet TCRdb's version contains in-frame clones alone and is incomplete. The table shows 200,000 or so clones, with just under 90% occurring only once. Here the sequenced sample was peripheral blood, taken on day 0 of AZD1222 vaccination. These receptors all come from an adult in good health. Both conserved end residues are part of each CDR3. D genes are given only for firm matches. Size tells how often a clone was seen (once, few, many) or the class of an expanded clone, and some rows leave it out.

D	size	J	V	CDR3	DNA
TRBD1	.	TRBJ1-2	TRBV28	CASSFGLLGTGGKNGYTF	TGTGCCAGCAGTTTCGGTCTATTGGGGACAGGGGGCAAGAATGGCTACACCTTC
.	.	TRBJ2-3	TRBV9	CASSVGAPRDTQYF	TGTGCCAGCAGCGTAGGGGCCCCTCGAGATACGCAGTATTTT
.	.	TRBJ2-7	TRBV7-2	CASSSSDGNSYEQYF	TGTGCCAGCAGCTCGAGTGACGGTAACTCCTACGAGCAGTACTTC
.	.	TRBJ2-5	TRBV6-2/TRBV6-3	CASSYSSPSQETQYF	TGTGCCAGCAGTTACTCCTCTCCCTCACAAGAGACCCAGTACTTC
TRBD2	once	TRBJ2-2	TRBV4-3	CASSQGGGRVFTGELFF	TGCGCCAGCAGCCAAGGGGGAGGGAGGGTATTCACCGGGGAGCTGTTTTTT
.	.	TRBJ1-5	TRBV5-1	CASSLSLGQPQHF	TGCGCCAGCAGCTTGAGTCTTGGACAGCCCCAGCATTTT
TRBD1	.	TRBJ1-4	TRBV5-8	CASSLGVGQGGEKLFF	TGTGCCAGCAGCCTCGGGGTAGGACAGGGTGGTGAAAAACTGTTTTTT
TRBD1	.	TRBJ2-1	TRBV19	CASLIPGQGGHEQFF	TGTGCCAGCCTAATTCCCGGACAGGGGGGCCATGAGCAGTTCTTC
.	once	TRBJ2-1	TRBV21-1	CASSPIYLVAYNEQFF	TGTGCCAGCAGCCCGATTTATTTAGTGGCCTACAATGAGCAGTTCTTC
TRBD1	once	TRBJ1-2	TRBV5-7	CASSLIFGTGPYGYTF	TGTGCCAGCAGCTTGATCTTCGGGACAGGGCCCTATGGCTACACCTTC
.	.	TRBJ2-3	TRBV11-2	CASSLGVRGRADTQYF	TGTGCCAGCAGCTTAGGCGTCAGGGGGAGGGCAGATACGCAGTATTTT
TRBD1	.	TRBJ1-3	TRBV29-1	CSVAGQISGNTIYF	TGCAGCGTTGCGGGACAGATCTCTGGAAACACCATATATTTT
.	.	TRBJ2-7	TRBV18	CASSPPQGSYEQYF	TGTGCCAGCTCACCACCACAGGGAAGCTACGAGCAGTACTTC
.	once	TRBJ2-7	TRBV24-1	CATSDLTSYEQYF	TGTGCCACCAGTGATTTAACTAGCTACGAGCAGTACTTC
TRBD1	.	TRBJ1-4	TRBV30	CAWSVPAIRGRLEKLFF	TGTGCCTGGAGTGTACCCGCCATCAGGGGGCGTTTAGAAAAACTGTTTTTT
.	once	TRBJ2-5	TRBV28	CASSPLTGPGTQYF	TGTGCCAGCAGCCCGCTGACAGGCCCGGGGACCCAGTACTTC
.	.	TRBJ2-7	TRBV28	CASSFYYEQYF	TGTGCCAGCAGTTTTTACTACGAGCAGTACTTC
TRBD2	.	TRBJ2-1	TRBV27	CASSLLASGRGGEQFF	TGTGCCAGCAGTTTATTAGCTAGCGGGAGGGGGGGTGAGCAGTTCTTC
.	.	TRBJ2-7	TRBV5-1	CASSPRTDYEQYF	TGCGCCAGCAGCCCCCGGACAGACTACGAGCAGTACTTC
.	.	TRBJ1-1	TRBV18	CASSSEERLGFF	TGTGCCAGCTCATCAGAAGAACGCTTGGGCTTCTTT
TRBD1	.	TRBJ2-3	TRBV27	CASSRDREIQVSTDTQYF	TGTGCCAGCAGTAGGGACAGGGAGATTCAGGTGAGCACAGATACGCAGTATTTT
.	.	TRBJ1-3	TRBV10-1	CASSEGVYSGNTIYF	TGCGCCAGCAGTGAAGGGGTTTACTCTGGAAACACCATATATTTT
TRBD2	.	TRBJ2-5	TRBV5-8	CASSLSRGLAGEETQYF	TGTGCCAGCAGCTTGAGCCGCGGTCTAGCGGGGGAAGAGACCCAGTACTTC
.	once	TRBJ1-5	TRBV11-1	CASSLVMSEPQHF	TGTGCCAGCAGCTTAGTGATGTCTGAGCCCCAGCATTTT
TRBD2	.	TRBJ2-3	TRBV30	CAWNPHSGGSGGRAQYF	TGTGCCTGGAACCCCCATAGCGGCGGGAGTGGGGGTCGGGCGCAGTATTTT
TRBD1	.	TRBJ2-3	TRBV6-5	CAGRTGHSTDTQYF	TGTGCCGGCCGGACAGGTCATAGCACAGATACGCAGTATTTT
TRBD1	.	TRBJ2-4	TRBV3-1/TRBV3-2	CASSPLNRGKNIQYF	TGTGCCAGCAGCCCCTTAAACAGGGGAAAAAACATTCAGTACTTC
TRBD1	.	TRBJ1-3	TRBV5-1	CASSLATLGTGSSAGNTIYF	TGCGCCAGCAGCTTGGCCACCCTCGGGACAGGTTCATCGGCTGGAAACACCATATATTTT
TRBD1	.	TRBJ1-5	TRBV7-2	CASSSWDRGGQPQHF	TGTGCCAGCAGCTCCTGGGACAGGGGAGGTCAGCCCCAGCATTTT
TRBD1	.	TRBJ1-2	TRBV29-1	CSVGVSGGYGYTF	TGCAGCGTTGGGGTCTCAGGGGGGTATGGCTACACCTTC
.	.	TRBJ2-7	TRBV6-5	CASSYSLQGGYEQYF	TGTGCCAGCAGTTACTCTCTCCAGGGAGGCTACGAGCAGTACTTC